This T cell receptor (beta chain) was captured by sequencing in a study of T cell responses to AZD1222 COVID-19 vaccine. General study results and limits: A mostly white British donor set with more females was recruited, and clonal diversity was possibly underestimated.

A note on this clone: Its antigen is undetermined.

Germline trimming cut 7 bases from V and 4 bases from J; bases unmatched to any gene: 5. The CDR3 has 13 amino acids. Germline V gene data show CDR1 as MDHEN and CDR2 as SYDVKM. Sequencing was performed with immunoSEQ multiplex PCR; in TCRdb, only in-frame clones are kept and a portion is missing. The sample lists some 200,000 clones, 93% seen once, with more than 0.8% in the top ten. This TCR was sampled from an adult who received the AZD1222 COVID-19 vaccine. This sequence joins TRBV28 and TRBJ1-2, with 8 positions matching TRBD1. The sequences come from peripheral blood, collected 28 days after the second AZD1222 dose. DNA for the CDR3: TGTGCCAGCACCAAGACAGGGGTCTATGGCTACACCTTC. Amino acids: CASTKTGVYGYTF.